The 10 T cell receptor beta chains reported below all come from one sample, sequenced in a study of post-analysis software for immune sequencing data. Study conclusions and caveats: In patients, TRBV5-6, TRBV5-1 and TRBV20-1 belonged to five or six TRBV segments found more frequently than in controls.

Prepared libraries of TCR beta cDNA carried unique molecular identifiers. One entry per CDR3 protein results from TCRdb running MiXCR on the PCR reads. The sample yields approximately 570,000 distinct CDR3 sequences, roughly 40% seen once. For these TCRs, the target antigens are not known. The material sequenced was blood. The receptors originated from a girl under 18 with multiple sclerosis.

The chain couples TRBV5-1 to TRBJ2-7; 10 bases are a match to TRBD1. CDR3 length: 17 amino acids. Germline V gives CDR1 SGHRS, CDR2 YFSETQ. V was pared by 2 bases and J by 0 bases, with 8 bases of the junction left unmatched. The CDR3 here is CASSFSLGDRGSYEQYF. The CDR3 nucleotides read TGCGCCAGCAGCTTCTCACTTGGGGACAGGGGCTCCTACGAGCAGTACTTC.

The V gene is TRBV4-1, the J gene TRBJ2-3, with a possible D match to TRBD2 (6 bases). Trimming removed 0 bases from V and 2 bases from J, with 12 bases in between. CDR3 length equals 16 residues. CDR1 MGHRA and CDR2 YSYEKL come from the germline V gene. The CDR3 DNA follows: TGCGCCAGCAGCCAAGATAACTGGAGGGCCACAGATACGCAGTATTTT. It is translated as CASSQDNWRATDTQYF.

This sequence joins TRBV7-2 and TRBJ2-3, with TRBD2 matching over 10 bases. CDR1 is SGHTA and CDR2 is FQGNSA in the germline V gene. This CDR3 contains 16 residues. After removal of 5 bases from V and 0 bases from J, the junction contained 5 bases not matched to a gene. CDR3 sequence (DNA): TGTGCCAGCAGCCTAAGAGCGGGGGGGAGCACAGATACGCAGTATTTT. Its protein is CASSLRAGGSTDTQYF.

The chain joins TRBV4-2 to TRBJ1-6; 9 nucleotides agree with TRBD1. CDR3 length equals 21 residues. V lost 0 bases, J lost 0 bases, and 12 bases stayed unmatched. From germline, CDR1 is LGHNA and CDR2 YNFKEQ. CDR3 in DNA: TGTGCCAGCAGCCAAGACATTGTGGACAGGGGATTTAGCTCCTATAATTCACCCCTCCACTTT. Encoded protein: CASSQDIVDRGFSSYNSPLHF.

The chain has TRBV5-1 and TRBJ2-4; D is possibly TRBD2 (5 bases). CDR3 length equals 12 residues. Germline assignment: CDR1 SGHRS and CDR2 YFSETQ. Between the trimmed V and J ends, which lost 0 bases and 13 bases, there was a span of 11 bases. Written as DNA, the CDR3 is TGCGCCAGCAGCTTGGATGAGACGGGGCAGTACTTC. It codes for CASSLDETGQYF.

CDR3 DNA: TGTGCCAGCAGCTCGGGGACTAGCGGACGAAACGAGCAGTACTTC. Amino acids: CASSSGTSGRNEQYF. The chain couples TRBV7-8 to TRBJ2-7; the match to TRBD2 covers 11 bases. V dropped 4 bases and J dropped 5; count of bases not matched to a gene: 7. This CDR3 comprises 15 residues. Germline assignment: CDR1 SGHVS and CDR2 FQNEAQ.

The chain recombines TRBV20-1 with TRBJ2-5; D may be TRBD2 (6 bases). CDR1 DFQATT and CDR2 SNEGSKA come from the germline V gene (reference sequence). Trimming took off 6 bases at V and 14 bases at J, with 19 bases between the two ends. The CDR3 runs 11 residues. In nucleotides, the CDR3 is TGCAGTGCCGGATTCCGGGACTCAACCTACTTC. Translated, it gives CSAGFRDSTYF.

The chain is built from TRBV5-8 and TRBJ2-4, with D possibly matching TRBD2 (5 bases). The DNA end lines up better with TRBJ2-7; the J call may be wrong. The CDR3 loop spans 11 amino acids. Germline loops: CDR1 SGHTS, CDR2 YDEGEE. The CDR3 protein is CASTPGYEQYF. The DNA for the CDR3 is TGTGCCAGCACCCCGGGGTACGAGCAGTACTTC.

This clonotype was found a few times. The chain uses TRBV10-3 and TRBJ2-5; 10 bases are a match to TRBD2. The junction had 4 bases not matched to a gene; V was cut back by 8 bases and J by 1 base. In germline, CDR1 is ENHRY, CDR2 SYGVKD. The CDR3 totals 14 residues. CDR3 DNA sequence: TGTGCCATCCGTGCTAGCGGGGGCCAAGAGACCCAGTACTTC. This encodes CAIRASGGQETQYF.

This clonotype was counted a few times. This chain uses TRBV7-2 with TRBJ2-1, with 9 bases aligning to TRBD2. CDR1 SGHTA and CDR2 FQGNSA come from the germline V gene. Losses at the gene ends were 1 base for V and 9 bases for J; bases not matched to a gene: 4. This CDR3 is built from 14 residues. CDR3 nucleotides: TGTGCCAGCAGCTTAGTAGCGGGGGCGGGTGAGCAGTTCTTC. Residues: CASSLVAGAGEQFF.